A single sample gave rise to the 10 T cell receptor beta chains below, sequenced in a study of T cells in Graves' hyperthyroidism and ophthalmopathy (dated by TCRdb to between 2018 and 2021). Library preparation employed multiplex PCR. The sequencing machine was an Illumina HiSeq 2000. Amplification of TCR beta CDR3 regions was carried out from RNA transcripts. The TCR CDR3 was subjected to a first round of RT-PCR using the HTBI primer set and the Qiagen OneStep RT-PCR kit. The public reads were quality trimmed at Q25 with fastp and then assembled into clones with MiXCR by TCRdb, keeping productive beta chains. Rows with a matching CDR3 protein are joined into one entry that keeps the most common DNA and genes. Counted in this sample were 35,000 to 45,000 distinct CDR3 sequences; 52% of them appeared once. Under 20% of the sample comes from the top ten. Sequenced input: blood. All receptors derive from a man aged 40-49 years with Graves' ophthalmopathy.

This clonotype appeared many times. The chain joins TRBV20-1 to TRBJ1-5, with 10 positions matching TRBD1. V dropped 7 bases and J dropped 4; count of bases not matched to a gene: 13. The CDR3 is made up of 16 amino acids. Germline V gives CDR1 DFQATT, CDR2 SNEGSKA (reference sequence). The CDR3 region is CSVRPPTGGLNQPQHF. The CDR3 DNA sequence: TGCAGTGTCCGACCCCCGACAGGGGGCCTAAATCAGCCCCAGCATTTT.

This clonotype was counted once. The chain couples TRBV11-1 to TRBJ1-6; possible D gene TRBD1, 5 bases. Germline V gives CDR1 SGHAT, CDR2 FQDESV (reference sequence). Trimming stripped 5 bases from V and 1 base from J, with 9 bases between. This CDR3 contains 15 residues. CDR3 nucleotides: TGTGCCAGCAGCGCGGGGCGGTCCTATAATTCACCCCTCCACTTT. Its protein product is CASSAGRSYNSPLHF.

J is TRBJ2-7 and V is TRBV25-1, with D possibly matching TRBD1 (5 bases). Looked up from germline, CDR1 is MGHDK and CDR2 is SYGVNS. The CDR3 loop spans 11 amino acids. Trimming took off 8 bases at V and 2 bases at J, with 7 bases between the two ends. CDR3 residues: CASGATYEQYF. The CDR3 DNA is TGTGCCAGCGGGGCGACCTACGAGCAGTACTTC.

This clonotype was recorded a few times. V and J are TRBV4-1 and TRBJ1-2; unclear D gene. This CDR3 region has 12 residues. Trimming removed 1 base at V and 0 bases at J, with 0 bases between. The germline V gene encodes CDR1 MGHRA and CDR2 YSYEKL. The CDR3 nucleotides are TGCGCCAGCAGCCAAGCTAACTATGGCTACACCTTC. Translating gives CASSQANYGYTF.

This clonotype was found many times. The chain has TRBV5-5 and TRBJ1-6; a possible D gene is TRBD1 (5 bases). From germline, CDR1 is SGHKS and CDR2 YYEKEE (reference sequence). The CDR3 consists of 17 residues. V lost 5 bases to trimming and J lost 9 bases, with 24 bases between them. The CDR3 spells CASRDEKGFGYISPLHF. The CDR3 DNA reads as TGTGCCAGCAGGGATGAGAAGGGGTTCGGGTACATTTCACCCCTCCACTTT.

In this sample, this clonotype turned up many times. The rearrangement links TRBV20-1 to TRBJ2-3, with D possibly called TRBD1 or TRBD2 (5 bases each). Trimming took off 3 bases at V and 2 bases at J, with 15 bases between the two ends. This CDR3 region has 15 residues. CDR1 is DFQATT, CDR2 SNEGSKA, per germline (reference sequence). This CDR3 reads CSASDRGESTDTQYF. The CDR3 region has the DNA TGCAGTGCTAGTGACAGAGGGGAATCCACAGATACGCAGTATTTT.

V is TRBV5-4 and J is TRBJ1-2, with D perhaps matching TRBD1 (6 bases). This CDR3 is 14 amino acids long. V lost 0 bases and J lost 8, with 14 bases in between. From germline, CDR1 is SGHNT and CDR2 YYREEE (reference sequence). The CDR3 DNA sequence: TGTGCCAGCAGCTTGGTCAGGGGACATGTAGGCTACACCTTC. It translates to CASSLVRGHVGYTF.

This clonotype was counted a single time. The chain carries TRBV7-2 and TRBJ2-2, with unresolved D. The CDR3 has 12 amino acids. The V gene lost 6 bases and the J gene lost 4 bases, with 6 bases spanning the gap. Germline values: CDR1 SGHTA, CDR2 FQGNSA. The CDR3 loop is CASRSFTGELFF. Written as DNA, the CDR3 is TGTGCCAGCAGGTCTTTCACCGGGGAGCTGTTTTTT.

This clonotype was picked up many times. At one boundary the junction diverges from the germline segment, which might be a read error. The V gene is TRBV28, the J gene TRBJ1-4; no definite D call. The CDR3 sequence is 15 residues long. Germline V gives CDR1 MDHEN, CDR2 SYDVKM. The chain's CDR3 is CASSLLAGTDEKLFF. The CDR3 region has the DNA TGTGCCAGCAGTCTACTAGCGGGAACTGATGAAAAACTGTTTTTT.

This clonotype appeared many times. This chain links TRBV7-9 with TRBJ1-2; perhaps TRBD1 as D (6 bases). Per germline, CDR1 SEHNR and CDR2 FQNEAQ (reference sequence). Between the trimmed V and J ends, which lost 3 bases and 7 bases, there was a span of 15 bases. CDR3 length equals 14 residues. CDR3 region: CASSFSTGFSGYTF. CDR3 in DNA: TGTGCCAGCAGCTTTAGCACAGGGTTTTCTGGCTACACCTTC.